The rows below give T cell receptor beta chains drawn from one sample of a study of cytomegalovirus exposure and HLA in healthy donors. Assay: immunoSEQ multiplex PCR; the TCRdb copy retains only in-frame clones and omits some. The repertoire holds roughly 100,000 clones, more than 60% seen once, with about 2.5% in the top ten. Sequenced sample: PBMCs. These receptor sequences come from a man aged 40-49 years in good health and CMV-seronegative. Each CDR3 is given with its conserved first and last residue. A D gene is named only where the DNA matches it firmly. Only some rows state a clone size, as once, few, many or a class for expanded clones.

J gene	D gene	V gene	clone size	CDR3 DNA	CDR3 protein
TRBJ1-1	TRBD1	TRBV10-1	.	TGCGCCAGCAGTGAGAGGGGGACAGGGATGCTAGCTTTCTTT	CASSERGTGMLAFF
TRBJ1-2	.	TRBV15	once	TGTGCCACCAGCAGGCCCCTATCGATGGGGACAAAAAACCCTAACTATGGCTACACCTTC	CATSRPLSMGTKNPNYGYTF
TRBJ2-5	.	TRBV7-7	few	TGTGCCAGCAGCTCGGCGGGGGCCGGAGAGACCCAGTACTTC	CASSSAGAGETQYF
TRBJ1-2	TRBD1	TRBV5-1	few	TGCGCCAGCAGCCCGGGGGACAGGGGCGGCTATGGCTACACCTTC	CASSPGDRGGYGYTF
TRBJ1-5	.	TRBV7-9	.	TGTGCCAGCAGCCCGGGGGGGATGGATCAGCCCCAGCATTTT	CASSPGGMDQPQHF
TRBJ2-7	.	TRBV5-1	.	TGCGCCAGCAGCAAGGACTCCTCGGGCGACGAGCAGTACTTC	CASSKDSSGDEQYF
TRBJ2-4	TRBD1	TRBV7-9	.	TGTTCCAGCAGCTTGCCGTGGACAGGGACAGCCAAAAACATTCAGTACTTC	CSSSLPWTGTAKNIQYF
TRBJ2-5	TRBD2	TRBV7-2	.	TGTGCCAGCAGCTTGCAAGGGAGGGTGGAGACCCAGTACTTC	CASSLQGRVETQYF
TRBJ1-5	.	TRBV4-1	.	TGCGCCAGCAGCCATCAACAGGGATCTCAGCCCCAGCATTTT	CASSHQQGSQPQHF
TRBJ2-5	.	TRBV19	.	TGTGCCAGTAGTATGCGTCACGGAGTCAGAGAGACCCAGTACTTC	CASSMRHGVRETQYF